This paragraph covers one TCR beta chain sequence. The CDR3 extends over 16 amino acids. CDR1 is MNHEY, CDR2 SMNVEV, per germline (reference sequence). Trimming stripped 7 bases from V and 3 bases from J, with 18 bases between. Which cohort a participant joined came from the clinical history participants gave. These data belong to a study of blood T cell repertoires in COVID-19. Assay: immunoSEQ multiplex PCR; the TCRdb copy retains only in-frame clones and omits some. Of about 130,000 clones in the sample, roughly 85% are singletons; the top ten hold around 4.2%. The V and J genes are TRBV27 and TRBJ2-2; D might be TRBD2 (5 bases). This sequence originates from a man aged 45-65 years who had recovered from COVID-19. Input material: PBMCs or T cells enriched from blood (not recorded which). CDR3 bases: TGTGCCAGCACTAATACGCAGCGGACGTACACCGGGGAGCTGTTTTTT. This translates into CASTNTQRTYTGELFF.